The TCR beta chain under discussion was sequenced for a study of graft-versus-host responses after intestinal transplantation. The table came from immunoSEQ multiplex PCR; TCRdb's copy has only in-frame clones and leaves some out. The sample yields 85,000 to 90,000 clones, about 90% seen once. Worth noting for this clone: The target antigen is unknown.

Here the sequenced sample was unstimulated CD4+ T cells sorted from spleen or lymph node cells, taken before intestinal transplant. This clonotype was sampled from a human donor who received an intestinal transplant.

CDR3 residues: CASSVAGRGDEKLFF. The CDR3 region has the DNA TGTGCCAGCAGCGTAGCGGGCAGGGGTGATGAAAAACTGTTTTTT. This chain joins TRBV9 and TRBJ1-4; tentative D call: TRBD1 (6 bases). Germline lookup yields CDR1 SGDLS and CDR2 YYNGEE. V dropped 0 bases and J dropped 6 bases, with 12 bases sitting between them. The CDR3 runs to 15 residues.